The 17 T cell receptor beta chains below all came from one sample that was sequenced in a study of shared clonotypes between healthy human individuals. Method: immunoSEQ multiplex PCR; TCRdb's copy keeps in-frame clones and lacks some. Of around 750,000 clones in the sample, around 67% were seen once. Sequenced: memory CD4+ T cells sorted from blood. As to subset: CD45RA-negative fraction. These receptors all stem from a young woman in good health.

This chain joins TRBV28 and TRBJ1-1, with D possibly being TRBD1 (5 bases). V was cut by 8 bases and J by 0 bases, with 16 bases left in between. The germline V gene has CDR1 MDHEN and CDR2 SYDVKM. This CDR3 spans 15 amino acids. The CDR3, as DNA: TGTGCCAGCTGTTGGGGGGGAAGCATGAACACTGAAGCTTTCTTT. This encodes CASCWGGSMNTEAFF.

The gene calls are TRBV30 and TRBJ1-1, with D uncertain. Germline V gene sequence: CDR1 GTSNPN, CDR2 SVGIG (reference sequence). The germline V and J ends were trimmed by 0 bases and 4 bases, with 9 bases remaining between them. This CDR3 is 13 amino acids long. Here the CDR3 reads CAWSVDGSTEAFF. CDR3 DNA sequence: TGTGCCTGGAGTGTAGACGGGAGCACTGAAGCTTTCTTT.

The rearrangement links TRBV19 to TRBJ1-1, with TRBD1 matching over 7 bases. CDR1 and CDR2 from the germline V gene are LNHDA and SQIVND (reference sequence). The J segment lost 5 bases and the V segment lost 4 bases, leaving 13 bases of the junction unmatched. The CDR3 is made up of 16 amino acids. The CDR3: CASSTGGARRVTEAFF. In DNA, the CDR3 is TGTGCCAGTAGTACAGGGGGGGCGCGGCGTGTGACTGAAGCTTTCTTT.

Of note for this clone: The same CDR3 is also encoded by other DNA sequences in this sample. The CDR3 region is CASSLVGGSSYNEQFF. DNA for the CDR3: TGCGCCAGCAGCTTGGTAGGCGGGAGCTCCTACAATGAGCAGTTCTTC. The chain carries TRBV5-1 and TRBJ2-1, with 7 bases identical to TRBD2. CDR1 and CDR2 (germline): SGHRS, YFSETQ. Trimming took 0 bases from V and 0 from J; bases not matched to a gene: 3. This CDR3 spans 16 amino acids.

The rearrangement links TRBV7-9 to TRBJ2-5, with 13 positions matching TRBD2. This CDR3 has 16 residues. Trimming cost V 8 bases and J 4 bases; bases outside gene matches: 10. Germline CDR1 reads SEHNR; CDR2 reads FQNEAQ (reference sequence). The CDR3 region is CASHEGLAGVGETQYF. CDR3 sequence (DNA): TGTGCCAGCCACGAAGGACTAGCGGGAGTCGGAGAGACCCAGTACTTC. Filled out from reference TRBV7-9 and TRBJ2-5, the complete variable domain reads DTGVSQNPRHKITKRGQNVTFRCDPISEHNRLYWYRQTLGQGPEFLTYFQNEAQLEKSRLLSDRFSAERPKGSFSTLEIQRTEQGDSAMYLCASHEGLAGVGETQYFGPGTRLLVL.

The chain has TRBV7-2 and TRBJ2-5, with 10 bases fitting TRBD2. Germline CDR1 and CDR2: SGHTA and FQGNSA. J gave up 2 bases and V 5 bases, and 8 bases lay outside the gene matches. The CDR3 has 16 residues. The DNA of the CDR3 is TGTGCCAGCAGCGAAGGGACTAGCGTATGGCAAGAGACCCAGTACTTC. Its protein is CASSEGTSVWQETQYF.

This clone appeared once. The chain combines TRBV11-2 with TRBJ2-5, with D tentatively TRBD1 or TRBD2 (5 bases each). This CDR3 comprises 17 residues. CDR1 and CDR2 from the germline V gene are SGHAT and FQNNGV. The V end lost 4 bases, the J end lost 3 bases, and 21 bases lay between the germline ends. CDR3 DNA: TGTGCCAGCAGCTCGCAGACCCCGGGGCAAACGAAAGAGACCCAGTACTTC. Its translation is CASSSQTPGQTKETQYF.

There are many counts of this clone. The chain links TRBV27 to TRBJ2-3; TRBD2 might be the D (6 bases). CDR3 length: 14 amino acids. Germline V CDR1 and CDR2: MNHEY, SMNVEV (reference sequence). V was pared by 6 bases and J by 4 bases, with 14 bases between. In DNA, the CDR3 is TGTGCCAGCAGAAGCCCTAGCGAGGCAGATACGCAGTATTTT. This sequence encodes CASRSPSEADTQYF.

CDR3 sequence (DNA): TGTGCCAGCACCGTGAGTAGCGGGAGTCGGGACAATGAGCAGTTCTTC. Its protein is CASTVSSGSRDNEQFF. The V gene is TRBV2, the J gene TRBJ2-1, with 9 bases identical to TRBD2. V lost 7 bases and J lost 5; bases outside the gene matches: 12. Germline CDR1 reads SNHLY; CDR2 reads FYNNEI. The CDR3 spans 16 residues.

The table lists this clone with a count of one. The genes are TRBV18 and TRBJ2-7; the D call may be TRBD1 or TRBD2 (5 bases each). Trimming removed 5 bases from V and 0 bases from J, with 11 bases in between. CDR3 size: 14 residues. CDR1 and CDR2 from the germline V gene are KGHSH and LQKENI. The CDR3 nucleotides are TGTGCCAGCTCATCGAGAGGGGTCTCCTACGAGCAGTACTTC. This translates into CASSSRGVSYEQYF.

The chain uses TRBV18 and TRBJ2-3; D unresolved. Germline V gives CDR1 KGHSH, CDR2 LQKENI. This CDR3 comprises 13 residues. The V end lost 4 bases, the J end lost 4 bases, and 9 bases lay between the germline ends. The CDR3 nucleotides read TGTGCCAGCTCACTCTCCGGACCAGATACGCAGTATTTT. This sequence encodes CASSLSGPDTQYF. The whole variable domain, filled in from reference TRBV18 and TRBJ2-3, reads NAGVMQNPRHLVRRRGQEARLRCSPMKGHSHVYWYRQLPEEGLKFMVYLQKENIIDESGMPKERFSAEFPKEGPSILRIQQVVRGDSAAYFCASSLSGPDTQYFGPGTRLTVL.

CDR3 loop: CASRTTSGRISEQFF. Here the CDR3 DNA reads TGTGCCAGCAGAACGACTAGCGGGAGAATAAGTGAGCAGTTCTTC. The V gene is TRBV7-2, the J gene TRBJ2-1; the match to TRBD2 covers 12 bases. This CDR3 has 15 residues. Trimming removed 6 bases from V and 9 bases from J; junction bases left unmatched: 9. Germline assignment: CDR1 SGHTA and CDR2 FQGNSA.

CDR3 DNA: TGCAGCGAGCAGGCAGGGGTCGCAGATACGCAGTATTTT. Its protein is CSEQAGVADTQYF. The chain has TRBV29-1 and TRBJ2-3, with TRBD1 as a possible D gene (6 bases). CDR1 is SQVTM, CDR2 ANQGSEA, per germline. The length of the CDR3 is 13 residues. V was pared by 7 bases and J by 4 bases, with 15 bases between.

The table lists this clone with a count of one. The chain recombines TRBV6-5 with TRBJ2-7; TRBD1 matches at 9 bases. Germline CDR1 and CDR2: MNHEY and SVGAGI. The CDR3 has 12 amino acids. Trimming removed 6 bases from V and 5 bases from J; junction bases left unmatched: 2. The chain's CDR3 is CASSWTGDEQYF. The CDR3 nucleotides read TGTGCCAGCAGCTGGACAGGGGACGAGCAGTACTTC.

CDR3 coding DNA: TGCGCCAGCAGCTTGGAGGGCGGGAGGGCCCGCGAGCAGTTCTTC. The encoded protein is CASSLEGGRAREQFF. V is TRBV5-1 and J is TRBJ2-1, with 9 nucleotides matching TRBD2. The CDR3 runs 15 residues. Germline values: CDR1 SGHRS, CDR2 YFSETQ. V was clipped by 0 bases and J by 10 bases; unmatched bases: 8.

V and J are TRBV7-8 and TRBJ2-1; 12 bases align to TRBD2. In germline, CDR1 is SGHVS, CDR2 FQNEAQ. V trimming: 5 bases; J trimming: 4 bases; junction bases outside the gene matches: 15. This CDR3 region has 19 residues. CDR3 bases: TGTGCCAGCAGCCCCGAGAGCGGACTAGCGGGATTATATTACAATGAGCAGTTCTTC. Translation gives CASSPESGLAGLYYNEQFF. Using reference TRBV7-8 and TRBJ2-1 for the parts outside the CDR3, the full variable domain is GAGVSQSPRYKVAKRGQDVALRCDPISGHVSLFWYQQALGQGPEFLTYFQNEAQLDKSGLPSDRFFAERPEGSVSTLKIQRTQQEDSAVYLCASSPESGLAGLYYNEQFFGPGTRLTVL.

This clone was seen more than once but under ten times. The rearrangement uses TRBV5-5 and TRBJ1-5; 7 bases fit TRBD1. This CDR3 has 14 residues. The V gene's germline CDR1 is SGHKS and CDR2 YYEKEE (reference sequence). V lost 3 bases and J lost 4; bases outside the gene matches: 4. In DNA form, the CDR3 reads TGTGCCAGCAGCTGGATGACAGGGAATCAGCCCCAGCATTTT. It translates to CASSWMTGNQPQHF.